What follows are 27 T cell receptor beta chains derived from one specimen sequenced in a study of T cell responses to AZD1222 COVID-19 vaccine. Repertoires were generated with immunoSEQ multiplex PCR, while TCRdb's copy carries only in-frame clones and drops some. Of under 95,000 clones listed, 65% to 90% are singletons. Sequencing used peripheral blood, obtained on day 0 of AZD1222 vaccination. These receptors came from an adult in good health.

This chain uses TRBV11-3 with TRBJ2-1, with 14 bases matching TRBD2. V lost 5 bases and J lost 7; bases outside the gene matches: 7. The CDR3 extends over 16 amino acids. CDR1 is SGHNT and CDR2 is YENEEA in the germline V gene. The CDR3 region is CASSGRLAGGPNEQFF. The CDR3 nucleotides read TGTGCCAGCAGCGGGAGACTAGCGGGAGGGCCGAATGAGCAGTTCTTC.

Worth noting for this clone: The junction departs from the called germline gene at one end, perhaps through a read error. This chain connects TRBV5-8 to TRBJ1-4; 7 nucleotides agree with TRBD1. Germline V gene lookup returns CDR1 SGHTS and CDR2 YDEGEE. The CDR3 has 14 amino acids. The CDR3 DNA follows: TGTGCCAGCAGCATCCGGGACAGCCTATTTGTAGCGGTTTTT. Translation gives CASSIRDSLFVAVF.

V and J are TRBV5-1 and TRBJ1-1; 7 nucleotides align to TRBD1. Germline CDR1 SGHRS, CDR2 YFSETQ. This CDR3 has 14 amino acids. With V trimmed by 0 bases and J by 5 bases, 4 bases remained unmatched. The CDR3 protein is CASSLGAGGTEAFF. Written as DNA, the CDR3 is TGCGCCAGCAGCTTGGGGGCAGGGGGGACTGAAGCTTTCTTT.

The genes are TRBV7-9 and TRBJ2-5; D gene uncertain. Trimming shortened V by 4 bases and J by 2 bases, and 8 bases separated the two germline ends. This CDR3 comprises 13 residues. The germline CDR1 and CDR2 sequences are SEHNR and FQNEAQ (reference sequence). CDR3 in amino acids: CASSSGVQETQYF. In DNA form, the CDR3 reads TGTGCCAGCAGCTCAGGAGTTCAAGAGACCCAGTACTTC. Looking up the rest from reference TRBV7-9 and TRBJ2-5 gives the full variable domain: DTGVSQNPRHKITKRGQNVTFRCDPISEHNRLYWYRQTLGQGPEFLTYFQNEAQLEKSRLLSDRFSAERPKGSFSTLEIQRTEQGDSAMYLCASSSGVQETQYFGPGTRLLVL.

The chain has TRBV19 and TRBJ2-1; 11 bases agree with TRBD2. There are 14 residues in the CDR3. J gave up 3 bases and V 8 bases, and 3 bases lay outside the gene matches. Germline assignment: CDR1 LNHDA and CDR2 SQIVND (reference sequence). CDR3 in DNA: TGTGCCAGTCGGGGACTAGCGGACTACAATGAGCAGTTCTTC. Translation: CASRGLADYNEQFF.

This clone was seen once. V and J are TRBV10-1 and TRBJ1-5; 11 bases map to TRBD1. The CDR3 is made up of 14 amino acids. Germline-derived CDR1 and CDR2 are WNHNN and SYGVQD (reference sequence). The V segment lost 6 bases and the J segment 5 bases; nucleotides outside the gene matches: 3. In nucleotides, the CDR3 is TGCGCCAGCAGGGGGACAGGGGGGGATCAGCCCCAGCATTTT. Protein product: CASRGTGGDQPQHF.

J is TRBJ2-5 and V is TRBV18, with TRBD1 as a possible D gene (7 bases). Trimming removed 6 bases from V and 0 bases from J, with 17 bases in between. CDR1 is KGHSH and CDR2 is LQKENI in the germline V gene. CDR3 size: 16 residues. CDR3 region: CASSPGDSPYQETQYF. The CDR3 bases are TGTGCCAGCTCGCCGGGGGACAGCCCCTACCAAGAGACCCAGTACTTC.

This clone was seen once. The CDR3 sequence is CAMSAGQGVDSNQPQHF. As DNA, the CDR3 is TGTGCCATGTCGGCGGGACAGGGGGTTGACAGCAATCAGCCCCAGCATTTT. V gene TRBV28 combines with J gene TRBJ1-5, with 11 nucleotides matching TRBD1. Germline V lookup: CDR1 MDHEN, CDR2 SYDVKM. J lost 1 base, V lost 10 bases, and 12 bases had no gene match. The CDR3 has 17 amino acids.

As for this clone: Germline is not matched at one junction end, which may reflect a read error. The chain combines TRBV18 with TRBJ1-2; 7 bases are shared with TRBD1. CDR3 length: 14 amino acids. The V gene's germline CDR1 is KGHSH and CDR2 LQKENI. DNA of the CDR3: TGTGCCAGCTCACCACGACAGGGTAACGATGGCTACACCTTC. It codes for CASSPRQGNDGYTF. The full variable domain, in which reference TRBV18 and TRBJ1-2 provide the parts outside the CDR3, is NAGVMQNPRHLVRRRGQEARLRCSPMKGHSHVYWYRQLPEEGLKFMVYLQKENIIDESGMPKERFSAEFPKEGPSILRIQQVVRGDSAAYFCASSPRQGNDGYTFGSGTRLTVV.

The chain couples TRBV6-1 to TRBJ1-2; D call uncertain. Trimming cost V 2 bases and J 0 bases, with 10 bases left between them. Germline-derived CDR1 and CDR2 are MNHNS and SASEGT. This CDR3 has 15 residues. The CDR3 nucleotides are TGTGCCAGCAGTGAACAACCCATTTCTAACTATGGCTACACCTTC. Its translation: CASSEQPISNYGYTF.

This clone has a handful of counts. V gene TRBV18 combines with J gene TRBJ2-7, with TRBD1 matching 9 bases. This CDR3 region has 15 residues. J was trimmed by 1 base and V by 3 bases; bases with no gene match: 4. Germline assignment: CDR1 KGHSH and CDR2 LQKENI. DNA of the CDR3: TGTGCCAGCTCACCGTACGGGACAGGGTCCTACGAGCAGTACTTC. Protein: CASSPYGTGSYEQYF.

J is TRBJ1-1 and V is TRBV28; D remains unclear. Germline CDR1 reads MDHEN; CDR2 reads SYDVKM. V dropped 8 bases and J dropped 0 bases, with 16 bases sitting between them. The length of the CDR3 is 15 residues. CDR3 coding DNA: TGTGCCAGCCCTCCCCGTTGGGTCATGAACACTGAAGCTTTCTTT. Residues: CASPPRWVMNTEAFF.

The chain carries TRBV25-1 and TRBJ2-7; no firm D call. CDR3 size: 15 residues. Trimming stripped 1 base from V and 1 base from J, with 11 bases between. Germline-derived CDR1 and CDR2 are MGHDK and SYGVNS. The CDR3 protein is CASSEWKDGSYEQYF. DNA for the CDR3: TGTGCCAGCAGTGAATGGAAGGACGGATCCTACGAGCAGTACTTC.

As for this clone: Its ends do not fully match the called genes, so a read error is possible. The gene calls are TRBV30 and TRBJ1-3; D remains unclear. Germline CDR1 and CDR2: GTSNPN and SVGIG (reference sequence). The CDR3 covers 13 residues. The CDR3 sequence is CARRLPGGNTIYF. The DNA for the CDR3 is TGTGCCCGGAGACTGCCCGGGGGAAACACCATATATTTT.

Only a few counts were recorded for this clone. V and J are TRBV29-1 and TRBJ2-5, with 14 positions matching TRBD2. The germline gives CDR1 SQVTM, CDR2 ANQGSEA. The CDR3 extends over 14 amino acids. V lost 6 bases, J lost 5 bases, and 5 bases stayed unmatched. CDR3 coding DNA: TGCAGCGTGGAGGGACTAGCGGGAGCTGAGACCCAGTACTTC. Residues: CSVEGLAGAETQYF.

The chain recombines TRBV6-2 or TRBV6-3 with TRBJ2-2; no clear D gene. Germline V gives CDR1 MNHEY, CDR2 SVGEGT. This CDR3 is built from 13 residues. V was clipped by 2 bases and J by 6 bases, with 7 bases between them. The CDR3 DNA reads TGTGCCAGCAGTTACCCCCTAGCCGGGGAGCTGTTTTTT. Encoded protein: CASSYPLAGELFF.

The V gene is TRBV12-3 or TRBV12-4, the J gene TRBJ1-5; possibly TRBD1 for D (5 bases). V was cut by 9 bases and J by 6 bases, with 12 bases left in between. The CDR3 is made up of 12 amino acids. CDR3 in DNA: TGTGCCAGTTCGGAGGGGACTCAGCCCCAGCATTTT. As protein: CASSEGTQPQHF.

J is TRBJ1-2 and V is TRBV5-8; D is unresolved. This CDR3 comprises 11 residues. Germline V gene sequence: CDR1 SGHTS, CDR2 YDEGEE. V was shortened by 2 bases and J by 7 bases, with 6 bases between the two germline ends. CDR3 in amino acids: CASSLGIGYTF. DNA for the CDR3: TGTGCCAGCAGCTTAGGGATTGGCTACACCTTC.

V is TRBV24-1 and J is TRBJ2-1; D is unclear. The germline V and J ends were trimmed by 3 bases and 7 bases, with 12 bases remaining between them. The CDR3 covers 14 residues. From germline, CDR1 is KGHDR and CDR2 SFDVKD. The CDR3 bases are TGTGCCACCAGTGATGGCCCCTCTATGAATGAGCAGTTCTTC. Its translation: CATSDGPSMNEQFF.

The genes are TRBV7-9 and TRBJ2-4; TRBD1 matches at 7 bases. From germline, CDR1 is SEHNR and CDR2 FQNEAQ (reference sequence). Trimming removed 5 bases from V and 0 bases from J; junction bases left unmatched: 10. The CDR3 runs to 17 residues. This chain's CDR3 is CASSQNRDSLAKNIQYF. The DNA for the CDR3 is TGTGCCAGCAGCCAAAACCGGGACAGTCTAGCCAAAAACATTCAGTACTTC. The whole variable domain, remainder taken from reference TRBV7-9 and TRBJ2-4, is DTGVSQNPRHKITKRGQNVTFRCDPISEHNRLYWYRQTLGQGPEFLTYFQNEAQLEKSRLLSDRFSAERPKGSFSTLEIQRTEQGDSAMYLCASSQNRDSLAKNIQYFGAGTRLSVL.

The V call is TRBV2, the J call TRBJ2-4; no clear D. Trimming took off 7 bases at V and 3 bases at J, with 7 bases between the two ends. The germline V gene has CDR1 SNHLY and CDR2 FYNNEI. This CDR3 spans 12 amino acids. CDR3 region: CASKDLKNIQYF. The CDR3 nucleotides are TGTGCCAGCAAGGACCTCAAAAACATTCAGTACTTC. The whole variable domain, filled in from reference TRBV2 and TRBJ2-4, reads EPEVTQTPSHQVTQMGQEVILRCVPISNHLYFYWYRQILGQKVEFLVSFYNNEISEKSEIFDDQFSVERPDGSNFTLKIRSTKLEDSAMYFCASKDLKNIQYFGAGTRLSVL.

The chain has TRBV2 and TRBJ2-4; 8 bases match TRBD1. V dropped 4 bases and J dropped 0; count of bases not matched to a gene: 8. This CDR3 has 17 amino acids. Germline V CDR1 and CDR2: SNHLY, FYNNEI. The CDR3, as DNA: TGTGCCAGCAGTGCCACTATAGGACAGGGAGCCAAAAACATTCAGTACTTC. This gives the protein CASSATIGQGAKNIQYF.

The chain couples TRBV9 to TRBJ1-5; the D is unclear. The V end was cut by 4 bases, the J end by 9 bases, with 14 bases between. The germline V gene has CDR1 SGDLS and CDR2 YYNGEE. There are 13 residues in the CDR3. The CDR3, as DNA: TGTGCCAGCAGCTCACAGACCTGGGGGCCCCAGCATTTT. This translates into CASSSQTWGPQHF.

The chain joins TRBV6-5 to TRBJ2-3, with 7 bases aligning to TRBD2. The CDR3 covers 14 residues. The germline gives CDR1 MNHEY, CDR2 SVGAGI. Unmatched junction bases numbered 5, after V lost 6 bases and J lost 2 bases. The CDR3 loop is CASSTRLATDTQYF. The CDR3 nucleotides read TGTGCCAGCAGCACCAGACTAGCCACAGATACGCAGTATTTT.

The chain links TRBV7-2 to TRBJ1-6; 7 positions match TRBD1. V was pared by 5 bases and J by 7 bases, with 5 bases of the junction left unmatched. This CDR3 contains 14 residues. The V gene's germline CDR1 is SGHTA and CDR2 FQGNSA. The CDR3 bases are TGTGCCAGCAGCCACCCAGGGGGGAATTCACCCCTCCACTTT. Residues: CASSHPGGNSPLHF. Supplemented by reference TRBV7-2 and TRBJ1-6, the full variable domain reads GAGVSQSPSNKVTEKGKDVELRCDPISGHTALYWYRQSLGQGLEFLIYFQGNSAPDKSGLPSDRFSAERTGGSVSTLTIQRTQQEDSAVYLCASSHPGGNSPLHFGNGTRLTVT.

V gene TRBV5-1 combines with J gene TRBJ2-3, with 7 positions matching TRBD2. CDR1 and CDR2 (germline): SGHRS, YFSETQ. With V trimmed by 3 bases and J by 5 bases, 9 bases remained unmatched. This CDR3 contains 15 residues. For the CDR3, the DNA is TGCGCCAGCAGCTGGCGCGGGGGTCAGGGAGATACGCAGTATTTT. Amino acid sequence: CASSWRGGQGDTQYF.

CDR3 nucleotide sequence: TGTGCCAGCAGCTTAGGAGCGGGAGGGCCTCCCGATGAGCAGTTCTTC. Protein: CASSLGAGGPPDEQFF. The rearrangement uses TRBV11-2 and TRBJ2-1, with TRBD2 matching 10 bases. The V segment lost 1 base and the J segment 8 bases; nucleotides outside the gene matches: 8. CDR1 is SGHAT, CDR2 FQNNGV, per germline. The length of the CDR3 is 16 residues.